The present T cell receptor beta chain was sequenced within a study of blood T cell repertoires in COVID-19. In the study overall: Sources were T cells, B-cell-depleted T cells, or PBMCs; the material itself was cDNA or gDNA.

In the original analysis: By means of reference gene primer amplification, nucleated cell counts were estimated. Sequencing used immunoSEQ multiplex PCR; TCRdb keeps in-frame clones, though not all of them. V, J and clone size derive from that table, while D and trimming were established from the DNA sequence. The table records roughly 27,000 clones, approximately 87% of them present only once. The germline CDR1 and CDR2 sequences are LNHNV and YYDKDF (reference sequence). The CDR3 covers 15 residues. J was trimmed by 5 bases and V by 2 bases; bases with no gene match: 8. The sample was peripheral blood. The chain couples TRBV15 to TRBJ1-2; 7 bases are a match to TRBD1. The source is a human donor in a cohort sampled during active COVID-19. The CDR3, as DNA: TGTGCCACCAGCAGACTTCCGGGACAGATTTATGGCTACACCTTC. It is translated as CATSRLPGQIYGYTF.